Given below is one T cell receptor beta chain in context. These data originate in a study of T cell changes during pregnancy in multiple sclerosis. Sequencing used immunoSEQ multiplex PCR; TCRdb keeps in-frame clones, though not all of them. The profile covers fewer than 25,000 clones, with 85% to 90% appearing a single time and about 7% taken by the ten largest. Looked up from germline, CDR1 is SEHNR and CDR2 is FQNEAQ (reference sequence). The length of the CDR3 is 15 residues. V trimming: 1 base; J trimming: 6 bases; junction bases outside the gene matches: 5. The sequence was obtained from a female donor with multiple sclerosis, enrolled in a pregnancy study. Sample: CD8+ T cells from peripheral blood mononuclear cells, taken in the first trimester of pregnancy. V gene TRBV7-9 combines with J gene TRBJ2-1, with 8 bases that match TRBD2. Here the CDR3 DNA reads TGTGCCAGCAGCTTAGGACCCCGGGAGGGCAATGAGCAGTTCTTC. Residues: CASSLGPREGNEQFF.